The following is a T cell receptor (beta chain) sequence with its context. The antigen is undetermined. The data derive from a study of T cell responses to AZD1222 COVID-19 vaccine. Study-level points and caveats: Only five to seven individuals given AZD1222 were seropositive at baseline. There were vaccine-associated CD4 TCRs across spike, dominant at 160-218 and 743-854.

The method was immunoSEQ multiplex PCR; TCRdb's version includes in-frame clones alone and lacks a portion of them. The top ten clones hold 2% to 3% of a sample with 45,000 to 65,000 clones, approximately 90% of them seen once. The CDR3 extends over 13 amino acids. Trimming cost V 0 bases and J 12 bases, with 12 bases left between them. The V gene's germline CDR1 is SGHDN and CDR2 FVKESK. The sequence came from an adult who received the AZD1222 COVID-19 vaccine. This specimen consisted of peripheral blood, obtained 28 days after the second AZD1222 dose. J is TRBJ2-1 and V is TRBV14, with D perhaps TRBD2 (6 bases). The CDR3 spells CASSQDRLGGQFF. CDR3 DNA sequence: TGTGCCAGCAGCCAAGATAGGTTGGGGGGGCAGTTCTTC. The full variable domain, with the rest looked up from reference TRBV14 and TRBJ2-1, is EAGVTQFPSHSVIEKGQTVTLRCDPISGHDNLYWYRRVMGKEIKFLLHFVKESKQDESGMPNNRFLAERTGGTYSTLKVQPAELEDSGVYFCASSQDRLGGQFFGPGTRLTVL.